This T cell receptor (beta chain) was sequenced for a study of blood T cells in healthy people across ages (dated by TCRdb to 2013 to 2016). In terms of the full investigation: In model experiments, roughly one uniquely barcoded TCR beta cDNA molecule per two T cells was captured by template switching. Age-related changes in TCR beta repertoire diversity were measured in the study by deep sequencing normalized with unique cDNA molecular identifiers. The donors were divided into four age groups: young (average around 17 years), middle-aged (almost 40), aged (approximately 62) and long-lived (roughly 86). To avoid experimental bias, donors of different ages were spread randomly across the sequencing lanes. Using the same blood draw, the study looked at two additional independent replicas of 1 million unique cDNA reads for two donors, one aged 18 to 30 and the other aged 80 or older.

Libraries were prepared through 5' RACE. TCRdb shows the sequencer as Illumina HiSeq 2500. A second 7 to 11 cycle PCR used a sample-barcoded 5' primer and a J-beta primer mix. A unique molecular identifier was introduced onto each TCR beta cDNA molecule by a template-switch 5' adaptor carrying 12 random nucleotides. At least 2.5 million CDR3-containing paired-end reads were obtained from each sample. First-strand cDNA synthesis was performed from all RNA using the Mint cDNA synthesis kit, with priming by a TRBC-specific oligonucleotide. All cDNA was treated with uracil-DNA glycosylase and then went through a first 18-cycle PCR with the universal primers M1SS and BC2_uni_R. Per the authors' processing: For normalization, 1 million high-quality reads, each with a distinct molecular identifier, were randomly selected from each sample. Instead of being binned into consensus sequences, reads with shared molecular identifiers were discarded. MiTCR, run with a Q25 quality threshold and the strictest error-elimination algorithm, handled CDR3 identification, clonotype clustering and error correction. A nonparametric unseen species model with Euler transformation was used to estimate a lower bound on total TCR beta diversity. TCRdb cleaned the public reads at Q25 with fastp, built clones with MiXCR and kept in-frame beta chains. Each record represents a unique CDR3 protein, reported with the most common genes and DNA among its rows. Here the V and J calls rest on TCRdb's processing, not on the authors' analysis. Present in this sample are some 1.6 million distinct CDR3 sequences, 34% of which were seen just once. Jointly, the top ten make up about 11% of the sample.

Donors were 39 systemically healthy Caucasian individuals from Russia aged roughly 6 to 95 years. Each donor gave 8.5 to 10 milliliters of peripheral blood, collected into EDTA-treated Vacutainer tubes. Ficoll-Paque density-gradient centrifugation was used to isolate PBMCs, with at least 6.5 million per sample. Total RNA, at least 6 micrograms per sample, was extracted from PBMCs with Trizol reagent. Naive CD45RAhigh/CD27high T cell percentages were measured by flow cytometry on a PBMC aliquot from every donor. This clonotype was observed once. Its antigen remains unidentified. Base qualities are missing; no much larger clone stands one base away. One read alone is weak evidence. Broad study findings and their caveats: As age increased, observed TCR beta diversity per million T cells dropped in a roughly linear way, and a significant reduction was already evident by age 40. A strong correlation was found between observed TCR beta diversity and the percentage of naive T cells measured by flow cytometry. Estimates of total diversity from one million sequenced T cells were regarded as lower bounds and underestimates. Because the CMV infection status of the donors was unknown, age-related changes in expanded clonotypes may potentially have been confounded. Because profiling used bulk unsorted PBMCs, naive and antigen-experienced compartments could not be compared conclusively. Compared with the aged group, more naive CD4+ T cells, fewer expanded clones and increased TCR diversity were shown by the long-lived group, suggesting age selection.

CDR1 SGHTA and CDR2 FQGNSA were looked up in the germline V gene. Spanning cysteine to phenylalanine, the CDR3 consists of 14 amino acids. This entry keeps only the CDR3 DNA: 42 bases, framed from base 1. V is shortened by 5 bases, J by 1 base, and the region joining them spans 12 bases. Sequenced material: blood. The receptor comes from a woman in her twenties or thirties in good health. The receptor chain draws on TRBV7-2 and TRBJ2-7, with the D gene not confidently named. The bases are TGTGCCAGCAGCACTGGGCGGTTGTCCTACGAGCAGTACTTC. The encoded protein is CASSTGRLSYEQYF.